This T cell receptor (beta chain) came from a study of blood T cell repertoires in COVID-19. Study overall: Samples taken during acute and convalescent COVID-19 were collected in the United States, Italy and Spain.

Participants came from about 24 US areas, aged roughly 18 to 89 years. Each participant's cohort was designated according to participant-reported clinical history. Authors' processing steps: Amplification from reference gene primers served as the basis for estimated nucleated cell counts. Only in-frame clones appear in the TCRdb table, and some are missing; sequencing was by immunoSEQ multiplex PCR. The DNA was the basis for D and trimming; V, J and clone size are from that table. The repertoire holds 200,000 or so clones, about 86% seen once, with roughly 6.9% in the top ten. V was pared by 1 base and J by 6 bases, with 21 bases between. The germline V gene encodes CDR1 MGHRA and CDR2 YSYEKL. The CDR3 has 17 amino acids.

V usage is TRBV4-1 and J usage is TRBJ1-1; TRBD1 is a possible D gene (5 bases). Sequencing was carried out using PBMCs or T cells enriched from blood (not recorded which). The receptor's source is a man aged 35 to 55 who had recovered from COVID-19. CDR3 loop: CASSQVGSWQGYPEAFF. CDR3 DNA sequence: TGCGCCAGCAGCCAAGTCGGGTCGTGGCAGGGTTATCCTGAAGCTTTCTTT.